The 21 T cell receptor beta chains below all came from one sample that was sequenced in a study of T cell responses to AZD1222 COVID-19 vaccine. This table comes from immunoSEQ multiplex PCR, and its TCRdb copy is limited to in-frame clones, with some not included. This table has more than 120,000 clones, roughly nine tenths appearing once. The sequencing here drew on peripheral blood, taken 28 days after the second AZD1222 dose. The receptors originated from an adult who received the AZD1222 COVID-19 vaccine.

This clone was seen only once. In nucleotides, the CDR3 is TGCAGTGCTGAGGGCGGGAAGAATCAGCATTTT. This encodes CSAEGGKNQHF. The chain couples TRBV20-1 to TRBJ1-5; no definite D call. The CDR3 consists of 11 residues. The V gene's germline CDR1 is DFQATT and CDR2 SNEGSKA (reference sequence). The V end lost 5 bases, the J end lost 13 bases, and 15 bases lay between the germline ends.

This sequence joins TRBV7-7 and TRBJ1-1; TRBD1 matches 7 bases. The trim removed 4 bases at V and 5 bases at J, leaving 7 bases unmatched. The CDR3 consists of 14 residues. From germline, CDR1 is SSHAT and CDR2 FNYEAQ (reference sequence). The CDR3 DNA sequence: TGTGCCAGCAGCTCCCGACAGGGAGGAACTGAAGCTTTCTTT. The encoded protein is CASSSRQGGTEAFF.

The chain joins TRBV19 to TRBJ1-2; D unclear. The CDR3 is 13 amino acids. Trimming cost V 4 bases and J 5 bases, with 11 bases left between them. CDR1 and CDR2 from the germline V gene are LNHDA and SQIVND (reference sequence). The CDR3 nucleotides are TGTGCCAGTAGTACAAGACGGGATTATGGCTACACCTTC. Residues: CASSTRRDYGYTF.

This chain connects TRBV18 to TRBJ1-1; no clear D gene. In germline, CDR1 is KGHSH, CDR2 LQKENI. The CDR3 is 13 amino acids. Trimming removed 3 bases from V and 4 bases from J, with 9 bases in between. The DNA for the CDR3 is TGTGCCAGCTCACCGGGCCTTAGCACTGAAGCTTTCTTT. It translates to CASSPGLSTEAFF.

This chain connects TRBV7-2 to TRBJ2-2; the match to TRBD2 covers 13 bases. Germline CDR1 SGHTA, CDR2 FQGNSA. The V segment lost 5 bases and the J segment 0 bases; nucleotides outside the gene matches: 9. This CDR3 is 19 amino acids long. This CDR3 is CASSPRTSGRKANTGELFF. DNA of the CDR3: TGTGCCAGCAGCCCCCGGACTAGCGGGAGAAAAGCGAACACCGGGGAGCTGTTTTTT.

The gene calls are TRBV5-4 and TRBJ1-1; D is uncertain. The germline CDR1 and CDR2 sequences are SGHNT and YYREEE (reference sequence). The CDR3 contains 15 residues. The V end was cut by 4 bases, the J end by 3 bases, with 16 bases between. CDR3 residues: CASSTVPRLDTEAFF. The CDR3 region has the DNA TGTGCCAGCAGCACGGTTCCCCGACTCGACACTGAAGCTTTCTTT.

The V call is TRBV28, the J call TRBJ1-1; D remains ambiguous. Germline V gives CDR1 MDHEN, CDR2 SYDVKM. The CDR3 is made up of 13 amino acids. The V gene lost 4 bases and the J gene lost 1 base, with 7 bases spanning the gap. The CDR3: CASSSRPNTEAFF. The CDR3 coding sequence is TGTGCCAGCAGTTCCCGTCCGAACACTGAAGCTTTCTTT.

The chain links TRBV12-3 or TRBV12-4 to TRBJ1-2; TRBD1 is a possible D gene (6 bases). The CDR3 has 13 amino acids. Trimming shortened V by 6 bases and J by 4 bases, and 12 bases separated the two germline ends. CDR3 sequence reads: CASRRGAVYGYTF. Written as DNA, the CDR3 is TGTGCCAGCAGGCGGGGGGCCGTCTATGGCTACACCTTC.

The rearrangement joins TRBV28 to TRBJ2-7; TRBD2 agrees at 14 bases. V gave up 6 bases and J gave up 6 bases; unmatched junction bases: 10. Germline loops: CDR1 MDHEN, CDR2 SYDVKM. This CDR3 region has 16 residues. CDR3 DNA sequence: TGTGCCAGCAGGTTTTTCGGGACTAGCGGGAGCGGCGAGCAGTACTTC. Protein sequence: CASRFFGTSGSGEQYF.

This rearrangement joins TRBV10-3 to TRBJ2-1; tentative D call: TRBD2 (5 bases). Germline CDR1 is ENHRY and CDR2 is SYGVKD. With 7 bases removed from V and 8 bases from J, the gap between germline ends came to 12 bases. This CDR3 comprises 12 residues. CDR3 amino acids: CAITPSGYEQFF. DNA for the CDR3: TGTGCCATCACTCCCTCGGGGTATGAGCAGTTCTTC.

The chain combines TRBV6-5 with TRBJ1-1; maybe TRBD1 (5 bases). The V gene lost 2 bases and the J gene lost 4 bases, with 11 bases spanning the gap. The CDR3 extends over 14 amino acids. CDR1 and CDR2 from the germline V gene are MNHEY and SVGAGI. The CDR3 region is CASSYRQGSTEAFF. The CDR3 bases are TGTGCCAGCAGTTACCGGCAGGGATCCACTGAAGCTTTCTTT.

The chain links TRBV7-6 to TRBJ1-3; 10 positions agree with TRBD1. V shed 0 bases and J 0 bases; nucleotides not matched to a gene: 2. This CDR3 is built from 17 residues. From germline, CDR1 is SGHVS and CDR2 FNYEAQ. The chain's CDR3 is CASSLADRGSSGNTIYF. The CDR3 bases are TGTGCCAGCAGCTTAGCGGACAGGGGGTCCTCTGGAAACACCATATATTTT.

This chain connects TRBV5-6 to TRBJ2-7; D gene uncertain. CDR3 size: 11 residues. Germline-derived CDR1 and CDR2 are SGHDT and YYEEEE. V lost 2 bases, J lost 6 bases, and 6 bases lay in between. CDR3: CASSFGIEQYF. The DNA for the CDR3 is TGTGCCAGCAGCTTTGGGATCGAGCAGTACTTC.

In its sample, this clone was seen a few times. CDR3 sequence (DNA): TGTGCCACCAGCAGAGGGCCAGACCAAGAGACCCAGTACTTC. Encoded protein: CATSRGPDQETQYF. The rearrangement uses TRBV15 and TRBJ2-5; D unclear. V dropped 1 base and J dropped 0 bases, with 6 bases sitting between them. Germline loops: CDR1 LNHNV, CDR2 YYDKDF (reference sequence). The CDR3 consists of 14 residues.

CDR3 bases: TGTGCCAGTAAGGTAAGGGAATCCAATGAGCAGTTCTTC. As protein: CASKVRESNEQFF. The chain couples TRBV19 to TRBJ2-1, with no clear D. Per the germline V gene, CDR1 is LNHDA and CDR2 is SQIVND (reference sequence). Trimming removed 7 bases from V and 6 bases from J, with 13 bases in between. The CDR3 has 13 residues.

V is TRBV27 and J is TRBJ2-7, with TRBD2 matching 10 bases. Germline V CDR1 and CDR2: MNHEY, SMNVEV (reference sequence). J gave up 6 bases and V 6 bases, and 14 bases lay outside the gene matches. This CDR3 is 16 amino acids long. The DNA of the CDR3 is TGTGCCAGCAGCCTGTCGGCTAGCGGGAGCGGCCGCGAGCAGTACTTC. This sequence encodes CASSLSASGSGREQYF.

Here the CDR3 reads CASREGAGNQPQHF. The CDR3, as DNA: TGTGCCAGCAGAGAGGGGGCTGGCAATCAGCCCCAGCATTTT. This chain links TRBV28 with TRBJ1-5; 7 bases are a match to TRBD1. Germline V gene lookup returns CDR1 MDHEN and CDR2 SYDVKM. This CDR3 region has 14 residues. Trimming cost V 6 bases and J 2 bases; bases outside gene matches: 4.

The chain uses TRBV25-1 and TRBJ2-3; tentatively, D is TRBD2 (6 bases). Trimming removed 1 base from V and 1 base from J, with 9 bases in between. In germline, CDR1 is MGHDK, CDR2 SYGVNS. CDR3 size: 15 residues. The CDR3 spells CASSEWRGGTDTQYF. In DNA form, the CDR3 reads TGTGCCAGCAGTGAATGGCGGGGCGGCACAGATACGCAGTATTTT.

V is TRBV19 and J is TRBJ2-3; D could derive from TRBD1 or TRBD2 (5 bases each). Trimming removed 1 base from V and 6 bases from J, with 11 bases in between. CDR3 length equals 14 residues. CDR1 and CDR2 (germline): LNHDA, SQIVND (reference sequence). The DNA of the CDR3 is TGTGCCAGTAGTATAGTTCTAGCAGGGGATACGCAGTATTTT. Amino acids: CASSIVLAGDTQYF.

This clone was seen only once. V usage is TRBV6-5 and J usage is TRBJ1-3; no clear D gene. This CDR3 is 16 amino acids long. Trimming left V 0 bases short and J 4 bases short, with 13 bases between. The germline CDR1 and CDR2 sequences are MNHEY and SVGAGI. Here the CDR3 reads CASSYSRAGGGNTIYF. The DNA for the CDR3 is TGTGCCAGCAGTTACTCAAGGGCGGGAGGGGGAAACACCATATATTTT.

The chain uses TRBV6-1 and TRBJ2-5; weak D call: TRBD2 (6 bases). This CDR3 has 13 amino acids. CDR1 and CDR2 (germline): MNHNS, SASEGT. V was clipped by 7 bases and J by 5 bases, with 14 bases between them. In DNA, the CDR3 is TGTGCCAGCACGAACGGGAGAACGGAGACCCAGTACTTC. Protein: CASTNGRTETQYF.